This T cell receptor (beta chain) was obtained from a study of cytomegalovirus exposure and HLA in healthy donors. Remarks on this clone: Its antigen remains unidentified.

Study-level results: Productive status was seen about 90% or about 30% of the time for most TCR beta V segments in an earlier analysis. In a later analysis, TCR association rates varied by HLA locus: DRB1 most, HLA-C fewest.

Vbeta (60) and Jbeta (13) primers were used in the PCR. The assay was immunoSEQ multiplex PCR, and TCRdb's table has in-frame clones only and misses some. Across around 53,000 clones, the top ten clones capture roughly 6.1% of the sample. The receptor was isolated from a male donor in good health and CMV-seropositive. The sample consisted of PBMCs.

For the CDR3, the DNA is TGTGCCGGCCGGGAGCGGGGGCGCACCGGGGAGCTGTTTTTT. Its translation is CAGRERGRTGELFF. The genes are TRBV6-1 and TRBJ2-2; TRBD2 matches at 8 bases. This CDR3 spans 14 amino acids. V lost 11 bases, J lost 4 bases, and 9 bases stayed unmatched. The germline V gene has CDR1 MNHNS and CDR2 SASEGT.